This T cell receptor (beta chain) is drawn from a study of immune evolution from preneoplasia to lung adenocarcinoma. The repertoire was sequenced with immunoSEQ multiplex PCR; TCRdb's copy has only in-frame clones and lacks some. The sample consists of roughly 35,000 clones, roughly 74% of them appearing once. A word on this clone: Its antigen remains unidentified.

Histologic diagnosis was independently verified by two lung pathologists. The CDR3 is 13 amino acids. The V and J ends lost 5 bases and 4 bases respectively, with 8 bases between them. In germline, CDR1 is MRHNA, CDR2 SNTAGT. Study-level points and caveats: Clonality was highest in normal lung, lower in later-stage lesions apparently. Highest clonality occurred in KRAS-mutant, not EGFR-mutant or double wild-type, nodules.

The TCR comes from a person aged 55 to 75 with lung adenocarcinoma. The J gene is TRBJ2-2, the V gene TRBV6-4; the D is unclear. The sample consisted of FFPE invasive lung adenocarcinoma tissue. CDR3 sequence reads: CASSSHGTGELFF. CDR3 nucleotide sequence: TGTGCCAGCAGTTCGCATGGCACCGGGGAGCTGTTTTTT.